Below are 10 T cell receptor beta chains sequenced from a single sample in a study of blood T cell repertoires in COVID-19 (dated by TCRdb to 2020 to 2022). Libraries were prepared through the immunoSEQ multiplex PCR assay. TCRdb stores this immuneACCESS table with in-frame sequences only. Part of the clones is absent; in the studies checked, under half of the shortfall reflects unresolved V genes, and no reason is known for the rest. Within this sample are about 140,000 clones, with around nine tenths of them counted one time only. The top ten hold over 5% of the sample. Sequenced: peripheral blood. These receptors were obtained from a human donor in a cohort sampled during active COVID-19.

The rearrangement joins TRBV18 to TRBJ2-5; TRBD2 matches 11 bases. The CDR3 has 13 amino acids. Trimming took 5 bases from V and 4 from J; bases not matched to a gene: 0. Germline values: CDR1 KGHSH, CDR2 LQKENI. The CDR3 nucleotides are TGTGCCAGCTCAGGACTAGCGGGAGAGACCCAGTACTTC. Protein product: CASSGLAGETQYF.

The chain links TRBV29-1 to TRBJ1-2, with 11 bases that match TRBD1. This CDR3 has 15 residues. After removal of 3 bases from V and 8 bases from J, the junction contained 11 bases not matched to a gene. Germline CDR1 and CDR2: SQVTM and ANQGSEA. The CDR3 is CSVEAGPGQGDGYTF. CDR3 nucleotide sequence: TGCAGCGTTGAGGCCGGGCCGGGACAGGGGGACGGCTACACCTTC.

This sequence joins TRBV27 and TRBJ1-4; D possibly corresponds to TRBD1 (5 bases). CDR3 length: 12 amino acids. Germline V gives CDR1 MNHEY, CDR2 SMNVEV (reference sequence). Trimming stripped 3 bases from V and 10 bases from J, with 9 bases between. The CDR3 nucleotides are TGTGCCAGCAGTTTCATCGGGGGAAAACTGTTTTTT. Its protein is CASSFIGGKLFF.

This clone has a handful of counts. Other DNA sequences of this sample code for an identical CDR3. The CDR3 sequence: CAWSPGTDQPQHF. CDR3 nucleotides: TGTGCCTGGAGCCCCGGGACAGATCAGCCCCAGCATTTT. The V gene is TRBV30, the J gene TRBJ1-5; 7 bases map to TRBD1. The CDR3 covers 13 residues. Germline CDR1 is GTSNPN and CDR2 is SVGIG (reference sequence). Losses at the gene ends were 3 bases for V and 5 bases for J; bases not matched to a gene: 4.

The V gene is TRBV5-5, the J gene TRBJ1-4, with TRBD1 identical over 7 bases. The germline V gene has CDR1 SGHKS and CDR2 YYEKEE (reference sequence). V lost 1 base to trimming and J lost 8 bases; unmatched junction nucleotides: 5. The CDR3 is made up of 14 amino acids. Here the CDR3 DNA reads TGTGCCAGCAGCTTGACAGGGGCAGGGGAAAAACTGTTTTTT. Its protein product is CASSLTGAGEKLFF.

The J gene is TRBJ2-5, the V gene TRBV14; unclear D gene. Germline CDR1 and CDR2: SGHDN and FVKESK. The CDR3 has 17 amino acids. V lost 0 bases to trimming and J lost 2 bases, with 16 bases between them. The CDR3 here is CASSQDLRRPKQETQYF. The CDR3, as DNA: TGTGCCAGCAGCCAAGATCTGCGTCGCCCCAAGCAAGAGACCCAGTACTTC.

This chain uses TRBV19 with TRBJ1-1; TRBD1 agrees at 8 bases. This CDR3 is 14 amino acids long. The ends lost 2 bases at V and 5 bases at J; junction bases unmatched: 4. Germline loops: CDR1 LNHDA, CDR2 SQIVND (reference sequence). The CDR3 DNA sequence: TGTGCCAGTAGTATAAACAGGGGGAAGACTGAAGCTTTCTTT. The encoded protein is CASSINRGKTEAFF. The entire variable domain, with the rest obtained from reference TRBV19 and TRBJ1-1, is as follows: DGGITQSPKYLFRKEGQNVTLSCEQNLNHDAMYWYRQDPGQGLRLIYYSQIVNDFQKGDIAEGYSVSREKKESFPLTVTSAQKNPTAFYLCASSINRGKTEAFFGQGTRLTVV.

This clone occurred once. The DNA for the CDR3 is TGTGCCAGTTCTAGCCAGGGAGGCTGGGATCAGCCCCAGCATTTT. Its protein is CASSSQGGWDQPQHF. The rearrangement links TRBV2 to TRBJ1-5; TRBD1 is a possible D gene (5 bases). Germline-derived CDR1 and CDR2 are SNHLY and FYNNEI. Trimming removed 9 bases at V and 5 bases at J, with 20 bases between. This CDR3 is built from 15 residues.

V is TRBV7-2 and J is TRBJ2-1; the match to TRBD2 covers 9 bases. The CDR3 runs 18 residues. Germline V lookup: CDR1 SGHTA, CDR2 FQGNSA. The V and J ends lost 2 bases and 8 bases, in that order; junction bases with no gene match: 16. CDR3 in amino acids: CASSLTPRRSGSIDEQFF. The CDR3 nucleotides are TGTGCCAGCAGCTTAACCCCCCGTCGTAGCGGGAGTATTGATGAGCAGTTCTTC.

This chain joins TRBV30 and TRBJ2-3; 9 bases map to TRBD1. Looked up from germline, CDR1 is GTSNPN and CDR2 is SVGIG (reference sequence). This CDR3 is 14 amino acids long. Losses at the gene ends were 5 bases for V and 1 base for J; bases not matched to a gene: 4. DNA for the CDR3: TGTGCCTGGGGACAGGGGTCAGGCACAGATACGCAGTATTTT. Its protein product is CAWGQGSGTDTQYF.